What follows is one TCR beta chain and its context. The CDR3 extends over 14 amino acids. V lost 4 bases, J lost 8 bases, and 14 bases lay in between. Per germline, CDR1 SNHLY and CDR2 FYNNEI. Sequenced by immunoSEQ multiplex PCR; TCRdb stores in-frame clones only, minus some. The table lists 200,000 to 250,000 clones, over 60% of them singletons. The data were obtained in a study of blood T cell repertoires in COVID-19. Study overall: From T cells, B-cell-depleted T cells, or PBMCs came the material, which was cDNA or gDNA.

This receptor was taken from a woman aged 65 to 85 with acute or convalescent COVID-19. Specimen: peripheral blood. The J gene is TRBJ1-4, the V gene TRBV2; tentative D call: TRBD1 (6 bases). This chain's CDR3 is CASSALDSREKLFF. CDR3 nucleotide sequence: TGTGCCAGCAGTGCCCTGGACAGTCGGGAAAAACTGTTTTTT.